This TCR beta chain stems from a study of blood T cell repertoires in COVID-19. Overall study: Samples taken during acute and convalescent COVID-19 were collected in the United States, Italy and Spain.

The assay was immunoSEQ multiplex PCR, and TCRdb's table has in-frame clones only and misses some. The sample yields about 190,000 clones, just under 85% seen once. Sequenced sample: peripheral blood. This sequence was found in a woman in her 70s with active or convalescent COVID-19.

CDR3 DNA: TGTGCCAGCAGCCTCGGCAGGGGCTATGGCTACACCTTC. This translates into CASSLGRGYGYTF. The chain couples TRBV11-2 to TRBJ1-2, with a weak D call TRBD1 (6 bases). The CDR3 sequence is 13 residues long. Trimming removed 5 bases at V and 4 bases at J, with 11 bases between. Germline-derived CDR1 and CDR2 are SGHAT and FQNNGV.